The subject of this entry is one T cell receptor (beta chain). Its antigen is still unknown. Primers used in a second PCR of roughly 6 to 12 cycles were a sample-barcoded 5' primer and a J-beta primer mix. TCRdb reprocessed the 5' RACE reads with MiXCR, giving one entry per CDR3 protein. The sample contains some 760,000 distinct CDR3 sequences, approximately 25% of which appear only once. V gave up 3 bases and J gave up 2 bases; unmatched junction bases: 11. The CDR3 runs 17 residues. From germline, CDR1 is MDHEN and CDR2 SYDVKM. The data originate from a study of blood T cells in healthy people across ages. Points from the study as a whole: Both higher diversity and more naive CD4+ cells marked long-lived donors when set against aged donors. Measured against age, TCR beta diversity per million T cells decreased in a roughly linear manner. Unsorted PBMC material precluded a definitive naive versus antigen-experienced comparison.

These same records also appear under a second study, on T cells of mothers and their children.

Sequenced input: blood. The chain employs TRBV28 and TRBJ2-3, with 7 positions matching TRBD2. This clonotype originated in a boy younger than 18 in good health. CDR3: CASSFVGGVVDTDTQYF. Here the CDR3 DNA reads TGTGCCAGCAGTTTTGTGGGAGGGGTGGTGGACACAGATACGCAGTATTTT.